This is a list of T cell receptor beta chains from one sample in a study of blood T cell repertoires in COVID-19. The repertoire was sequenced with immunoSEQ multiplex PCR; TCRdb's copy has only in-frame clones and lacks some. The profile shows over 130,000 clones, around 80% of them singletons. Sequencing used peripheral blood. All receptors come from an elderly woman with active or convalescent COVID-19. The CDR3 runs from the conserved cysteine through the conserved F or W. Fields, in order: CDR3 DNA, CDR3 protein, clone size, J gene, D gene, CDR3 length, V gene. A D gene is named only where the DNA matches it firmly. Clone size is not always given. Where it is, it says once, few, many or a class for expanded clones.

CDR3 DNA: TGTGCCAGCAGCGAGGACAGGGGAAAAGAGACCCAGTACTTC
CDR3 protein: CASSEDRGKETQYF
clone size: -
J gene: TRBJ2-5
D gene: TRBD1
CDR3 length: 14
V gene: TRBV11-3

CDR3 DNA: TGTGCCAGTAGTATAGCAGGGGACGCTAACTATGGCTACACCTTC
CDR3 protein: CASSIAGDANYGYTF
clone size: once
J gene: TRBJ1-2
D gene: -
CDR3 length: 15
V gene: TRBV19

CDR3 DNA: TGTGCCAGTCAGGGGTCTGGGGCCAACGTCCTGACTTTC
CDR3 protein: CASQGSGANVLTF
clone size: -
J gene: TRBJ2-6
D gene: -
CDR3 length: 13
V gene: TRBV19

CDR3 DNA: TGTGCCAGCAATCAGGGCGGGACAGGCGGTCGCGAGACCCAGTACTTC
CDR3 protein: CASNQGGTGGRETQYF
clone size: -
J gene: TRBJ2-5
D gene: TRBD1
CDR3 length: 16
V gene: TRBV28

CDR3 DNA: TGTGCCAGCAGTCAGGGAGGGTCCACTGAAGCTTTCTTT
CDR3 protein: CASSQGGSTEAFF
clone size: -
J gene: TRBJ1-1
D gene: -
CDR3 length: 13
V gene: TRBV6-5

CDR3 DNA: TGTGCCAGCAGTAGGGACAGGGGGACGGAGCCCCAGCATTTT
CDR3 protein: CASSRDRGTEPQHF
clone size: -
J gene: TRBJ1-5
D gene: TRBD1
CDR3 length: 14
V gene: TRBV2

CDR3 DNA: TGTGCCAGCAAGGACAGGGAAACCTCCGAGCAGTACTTC
CDR3 protein: CASKDRETSEQYF
clone size: -
J gene: TRBJ2-7
D gene: TRBD1
CDR3 length: 13
V gene: TRBV2

CDR3 DNA: TGTGCCAGTAGTATTCCCCGACAGAACTATGGCTACACCTTC
CDR3 protein: CASSIPRQNYGYTF
clone size: -
J gene: TRBJ1-2
D gene: -
CDR3 length: 14
V gene: TRBV19

CDR3 DNA: TGTGCCAGCTCACCCGGGACAGGGAGGTACGAGCAGTACTTC
CDR3 protein: CASSPGTGRYEQYF
clone size: -
J gene: TRBJ2-7
D gene: TRBD1
CDR3 length: 14
V gene: TRBV18

CDR3 DNA: TGTGCCAGCAGTTTGACAGTTAACACCGGGGAGCTGTTTTTT
CDR3 protein: CASSLTVNTGELFF
clone size: medium-sized
J gene: TRBJ2-2
D gene: -
CDR3 length: 14
V gene: TRBV27

CDR3 DNA: TGCGCCAGCAGCTTGGGGGAGTCGACTGAAGCTTTCTTT
CDR3 protein: CASSLGESTEAFF
clone size: -
J gene: TRBJ1-1
D gene: -
CDR3 length: 13
V gene: TRBV5-1

CDR3 DNA: TGCGCCAGCAGTCCCGGATCTAGGACTGAAGCTTTCTTT
CDR3 protein: CASSPGSRTEAFF
clone size: -
J gene: TRBJ1-1
D gene: -
CDR3 length: 13
V gene: TRBV10-2

CDR3 DNA: TGTGCCAGCAGCTTAGAAGCCGGTACCGGTCCTGGCTACACCTTC
CDR3 protein: CASSLEAGTGPGYTF
clone size: -
J gene: TRBJ1-2
D gene: -
CDR3 length: 15
V gene: TRBV7-8

CDR3 DNA: TGTGCCAGCAGCTCGACAGGATTCCTAGGCTACACCTTC
CDR3 protein: CASSSTGFLGYTF
clone size: -
J gene: TRBJ1-2
D gene: -
CDR3 length: 13
V gene: TRBV7-8

CDR3 DNA: TGCGCCAGCAGCCCCTCGGGACAGGGTAGCAATCAGCCCCAGCATTTT
CDR3 protein: CASSPSGQGSNQPQHF
clone size: -
J gene: TRBJ1-5
D gene: TRBD1
CDR3 length: 16
V gene: TRBV4-1

CDR3 DNA: TGTGCCCGAGAGGGCACAGATACGCAGTATTTT
CDR3 protein: CAREGTDTQYF
clone size: -
J gene: TRBJ2-3
D gene: -
CDR3 length: 11
V gene: TRBV30

CDR3 DNA: TGTGCCAGCAGGCCCCAGACTAACTATGGCTACACCTTC
CDR3 protein: CASRPQTNYGYTF
clone size: few
J gene: TRBJ1-2
D gene: -
CDR3 length: 13
V gene: TRBV25-1

CDR3 DNA: TGTGCCAGCAGGGATACAGGGAACTACGAGCAGTACTTC
CDR3 protein: CASRDTGNYEQYF
clone size: -
J gene: TRBJ2-7
D gene: -
CDR3 length: 13
V gene: TRBV14